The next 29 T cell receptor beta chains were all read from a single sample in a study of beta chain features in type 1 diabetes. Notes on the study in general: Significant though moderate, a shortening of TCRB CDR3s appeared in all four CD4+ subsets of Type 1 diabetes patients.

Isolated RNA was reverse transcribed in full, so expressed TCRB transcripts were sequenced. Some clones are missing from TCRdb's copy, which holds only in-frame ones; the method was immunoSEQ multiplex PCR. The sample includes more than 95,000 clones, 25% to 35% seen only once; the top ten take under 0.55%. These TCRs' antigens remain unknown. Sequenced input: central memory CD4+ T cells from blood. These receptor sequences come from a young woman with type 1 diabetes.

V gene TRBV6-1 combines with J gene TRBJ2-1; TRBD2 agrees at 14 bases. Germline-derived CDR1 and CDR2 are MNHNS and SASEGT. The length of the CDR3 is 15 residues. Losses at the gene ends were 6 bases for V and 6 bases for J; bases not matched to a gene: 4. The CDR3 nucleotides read TGTGCCAGCAGAGGGGGACTAGCGGGAGCCAATGAGCAGTTCTTC. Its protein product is CASRGGLAGANEQFF.

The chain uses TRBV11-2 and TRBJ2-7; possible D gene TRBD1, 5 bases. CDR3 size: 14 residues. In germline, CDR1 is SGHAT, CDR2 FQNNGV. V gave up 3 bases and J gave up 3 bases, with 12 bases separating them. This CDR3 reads CASSLGGRGYEQYF. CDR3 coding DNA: TGTGCCAGCAGCTTGGGCGGAAGGGGCTACGAGCAGTACTTC.

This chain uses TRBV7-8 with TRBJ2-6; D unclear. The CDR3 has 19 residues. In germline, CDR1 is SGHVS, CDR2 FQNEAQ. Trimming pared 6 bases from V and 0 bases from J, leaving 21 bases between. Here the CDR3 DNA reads TGTGCCAGCAGAAACGGGTTTACTCGCGCGATCTCTGGGGCCAACGTCCTGACTTTC. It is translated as CASRNGFTRAISGANVLTF.

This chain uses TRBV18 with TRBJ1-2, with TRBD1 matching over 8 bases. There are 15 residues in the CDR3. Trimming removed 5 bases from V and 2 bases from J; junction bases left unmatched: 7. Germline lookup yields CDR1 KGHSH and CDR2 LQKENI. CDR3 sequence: CASSTGQGQNYGYTF. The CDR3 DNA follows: TGTGCCAGCTCAACCGGACAGGGACAGAACTATGGCTACACCTTC.

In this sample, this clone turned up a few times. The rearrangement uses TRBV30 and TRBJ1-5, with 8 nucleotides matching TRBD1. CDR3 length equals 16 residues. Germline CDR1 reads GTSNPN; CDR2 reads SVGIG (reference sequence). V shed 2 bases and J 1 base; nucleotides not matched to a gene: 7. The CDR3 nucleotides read TGTGCCTGGAGTCCTATTACAGGGGGAAGCAATCAGCCCCAGCATTTT. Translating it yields CAWSPITGGSNQPQHF. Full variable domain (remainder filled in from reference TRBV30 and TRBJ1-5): SQTIHQWPATLVQPVGSPLSLECTVEGTSNPNLYWYRQAAGRGLQLLFYSVGIGQISSEVPQNLSASRPQDRQFILSSKKLLLSDSGFYLCAWSPITGGSNQPQHFGDGTRLSIL.

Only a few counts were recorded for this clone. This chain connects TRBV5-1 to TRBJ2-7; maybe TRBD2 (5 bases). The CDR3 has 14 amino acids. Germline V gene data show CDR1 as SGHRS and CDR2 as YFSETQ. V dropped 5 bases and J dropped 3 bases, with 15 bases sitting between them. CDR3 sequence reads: CASRLDEGYYEQYF. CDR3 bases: TGCGCCAGCAGACTGGACGAGGGTTACTACGAGCAGTACTTC.

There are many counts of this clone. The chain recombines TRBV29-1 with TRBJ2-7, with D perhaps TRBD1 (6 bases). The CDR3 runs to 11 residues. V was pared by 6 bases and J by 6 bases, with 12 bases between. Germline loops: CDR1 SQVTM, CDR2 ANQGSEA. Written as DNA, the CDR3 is TGCAGCGTCACAACAGGGCCCGAGCAGTACTTC. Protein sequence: CSVTTGPEQYF.

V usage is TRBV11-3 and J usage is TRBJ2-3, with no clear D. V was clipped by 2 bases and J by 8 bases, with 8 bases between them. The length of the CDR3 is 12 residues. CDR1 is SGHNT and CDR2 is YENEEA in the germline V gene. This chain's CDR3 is CASSLSSGTQYF. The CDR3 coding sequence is TGTGCCAGCAGCTTAAGTTCCGGTACGCAGTATTTT.

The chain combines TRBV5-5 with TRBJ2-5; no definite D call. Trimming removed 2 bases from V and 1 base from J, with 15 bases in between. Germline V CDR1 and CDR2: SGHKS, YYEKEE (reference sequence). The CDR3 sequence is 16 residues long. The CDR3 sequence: CASSFYGHRIQETQYF. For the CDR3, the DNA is TGTGCCAGCAGCTTTTATGGGCACCGGATCCAAGAGACCCAGTACTTC.

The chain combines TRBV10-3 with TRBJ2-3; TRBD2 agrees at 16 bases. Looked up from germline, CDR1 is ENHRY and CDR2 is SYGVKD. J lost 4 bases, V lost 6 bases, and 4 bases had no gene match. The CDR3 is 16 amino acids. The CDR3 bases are TGTGCCATCAGACCGGGACTAGCGGGAGGGGCAGATACGCAGTATTTT. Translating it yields CAIRPGLAGGADTQYF.

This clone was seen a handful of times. This CDR3 is CASSLSRTSGAYNEQFF. CDR3 DNA sequence: TGTGCCAGCAGTCTTAGCAGGACTAGCGGGGCCTACAATGAGCAGTTCTTC. This chain connects TRBV7-2 to TRBJ2-1, with 12 bases fitting TRBD2. The CDR3 is 17 amino acids. Germline V gene sequence: CDR1 SGHTA, CDR2 FQGNSA. J lost 2 bases, V lost 6 bases, and 8 bases had no gene match.

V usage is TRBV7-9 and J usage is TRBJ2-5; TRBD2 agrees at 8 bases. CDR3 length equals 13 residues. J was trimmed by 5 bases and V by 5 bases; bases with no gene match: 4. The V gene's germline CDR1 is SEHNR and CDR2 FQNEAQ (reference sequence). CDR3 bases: TGTGCCAGCAGCCGGGGGGGTCCGGAGACCCAGTACTTC. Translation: CASSRGGPETQYF. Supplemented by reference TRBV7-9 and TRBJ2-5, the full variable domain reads DTGVSQNPRHKITKRGQNVTFRCDPISEHNRLYWYRQTLGQGPEFLTYFQNEAQLEKSRLLSDRFSAERPKGSFSTLEIQRTEQGDSAMYLCASSRGGPETQYFGPGTRLLVL.

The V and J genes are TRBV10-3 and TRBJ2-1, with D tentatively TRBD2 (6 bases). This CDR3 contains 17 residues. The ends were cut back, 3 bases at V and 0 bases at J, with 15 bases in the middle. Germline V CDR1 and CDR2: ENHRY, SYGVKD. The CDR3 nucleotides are TGTGCCATCAGTGAAGATGTTGCGGGGAGCTCCTACAATGAGCAGTTCTTC. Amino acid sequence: CAISEDVAGSSYNEQFF.

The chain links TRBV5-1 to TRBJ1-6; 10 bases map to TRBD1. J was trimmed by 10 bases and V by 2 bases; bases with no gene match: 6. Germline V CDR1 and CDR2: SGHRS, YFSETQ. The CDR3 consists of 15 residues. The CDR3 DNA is TGCGCCAGCAGCTTACCCGACAGGGGGCACTCACCCCTCCACTTT. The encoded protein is CASSLPDRGHSPLHF.

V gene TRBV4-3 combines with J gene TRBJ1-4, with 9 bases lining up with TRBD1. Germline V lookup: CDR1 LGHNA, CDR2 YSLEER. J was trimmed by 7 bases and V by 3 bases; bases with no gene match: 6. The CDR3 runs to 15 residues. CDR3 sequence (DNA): TGCGCCAGCAGCCAGACAGGGGGGGAGGGTGAAAAACTGTTTTTT. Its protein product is CASSQTGGEGEKLFF.

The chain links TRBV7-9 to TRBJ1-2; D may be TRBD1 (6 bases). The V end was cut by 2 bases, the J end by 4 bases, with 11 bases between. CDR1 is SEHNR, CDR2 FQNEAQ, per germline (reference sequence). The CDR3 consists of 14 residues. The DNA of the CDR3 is TGTGCCAGCAGCTTATCCGGACAGAGCTATGGCTACACCTTC. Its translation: CASSLSGQSYGYTF. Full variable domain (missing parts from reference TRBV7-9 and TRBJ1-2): DTGVSQNPRHKITKRGQNVTFRCDPISEHNRLYWYRQTLGQGPEFLTYFQNEAQLEKSRLLSDRFSAERPKGSFSTLEIQRTEQGDSAMYLCASSLSGQSYGYTFGSGTRLTVV.

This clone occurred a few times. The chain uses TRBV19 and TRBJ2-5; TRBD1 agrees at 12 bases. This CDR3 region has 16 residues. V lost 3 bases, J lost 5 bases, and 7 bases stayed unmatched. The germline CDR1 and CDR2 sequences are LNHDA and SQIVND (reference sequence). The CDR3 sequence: CASSIKGTGGAETQYF. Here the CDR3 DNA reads TGTGCCAGTAGTATCAAAGGGACAGGGGGCGCGGAGACCCAGTACTTC.

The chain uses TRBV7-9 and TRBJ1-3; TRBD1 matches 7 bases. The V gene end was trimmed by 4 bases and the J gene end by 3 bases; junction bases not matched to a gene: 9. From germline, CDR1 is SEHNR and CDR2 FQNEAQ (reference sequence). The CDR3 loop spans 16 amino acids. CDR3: CASSWGQSSNGNTIYF. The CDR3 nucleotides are TGTGCCAGCAGCTGGGGACAGTCCTCTAATGGAAACACCATATATTTT.

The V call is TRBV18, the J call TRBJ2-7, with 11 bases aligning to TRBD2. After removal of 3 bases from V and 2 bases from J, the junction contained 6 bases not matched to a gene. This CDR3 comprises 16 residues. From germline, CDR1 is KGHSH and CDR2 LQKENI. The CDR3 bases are TGTGCCAGCTCACCGCCGACTAGCGGGAAAACCTACGAGCAGTACTTC. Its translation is CASSPPTSGKTYEQYF.

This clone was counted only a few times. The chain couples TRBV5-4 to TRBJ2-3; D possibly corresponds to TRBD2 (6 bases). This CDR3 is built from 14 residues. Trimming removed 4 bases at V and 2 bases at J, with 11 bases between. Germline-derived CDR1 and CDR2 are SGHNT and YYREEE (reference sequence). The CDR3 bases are TGTGCCAGCAGCCGGCGGGACTCCACAGATACGCAGTATTTT. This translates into CASSRRDSTDTQYF.

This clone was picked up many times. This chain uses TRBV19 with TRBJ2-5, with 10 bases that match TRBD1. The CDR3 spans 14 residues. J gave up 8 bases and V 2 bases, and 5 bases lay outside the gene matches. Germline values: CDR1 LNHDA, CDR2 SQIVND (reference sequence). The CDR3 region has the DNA TGTGCCAGTAGTATACCCGGGACAGGGGTTACCCAGTACTTC. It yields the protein CASSIPGTGVTQYF.

CDR3 nucleotides: TGTGCCAGCGGGCGTTATTCCTCAGGGGGCTTCCAAGAGACCCAGTACTTC. It yields the protein CASGRYSSGGFQETQYF. This chain connects TRBV27 to TRBJ2-5; 8 positions agree with TRBD1. V gave up 8 bases and J gave up 1 base; unmatched junction bases: 15. The CDR3 sequence is 17 residues long. Germline loops: CDR1 MNHEY, CDR2 SMNVEV (reference sequence).

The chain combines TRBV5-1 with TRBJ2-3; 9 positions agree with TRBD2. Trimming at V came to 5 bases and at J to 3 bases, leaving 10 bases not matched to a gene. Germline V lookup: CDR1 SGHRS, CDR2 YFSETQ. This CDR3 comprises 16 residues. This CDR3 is CASSGGASGTTDTQYF. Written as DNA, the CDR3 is TGCGCCAGCAGTGGGGGGGCTAGCGGGACTACAGATACGCAGTATTTT.

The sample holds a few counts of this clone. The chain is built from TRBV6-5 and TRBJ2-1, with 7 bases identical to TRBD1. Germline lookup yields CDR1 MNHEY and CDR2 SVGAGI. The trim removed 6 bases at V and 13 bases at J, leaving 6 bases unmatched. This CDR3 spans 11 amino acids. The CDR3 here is CASSQTGRQFF. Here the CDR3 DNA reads TGTGCCAGCAGCCAGACAGGGAGACAGTTCTTC.

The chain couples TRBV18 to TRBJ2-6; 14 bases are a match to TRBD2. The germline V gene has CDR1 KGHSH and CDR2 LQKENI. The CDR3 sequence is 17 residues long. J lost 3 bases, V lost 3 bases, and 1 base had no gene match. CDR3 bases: TGTGCCAGCTCACCCGGGACTAGCGGGAGTGGGGCCAACGTCCTGACTTTC. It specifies CASSPGTSGSGANVLTF.

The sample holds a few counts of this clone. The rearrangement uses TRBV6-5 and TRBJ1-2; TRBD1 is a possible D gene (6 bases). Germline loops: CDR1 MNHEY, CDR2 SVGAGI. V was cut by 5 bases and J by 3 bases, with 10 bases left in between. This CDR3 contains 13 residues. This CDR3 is CASSEAGDYGYTF. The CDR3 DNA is TGTGCCAGCAGTGAAGCAGGGGACTATGGCTACACCTTC.

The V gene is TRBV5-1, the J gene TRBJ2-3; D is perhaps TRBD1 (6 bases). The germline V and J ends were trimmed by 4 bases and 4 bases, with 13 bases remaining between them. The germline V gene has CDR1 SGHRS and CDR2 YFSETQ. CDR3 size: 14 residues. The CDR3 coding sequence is TGCGCCAGCAGCCGCGGACAGACTGCAGATACGCAGTATTTT. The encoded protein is CASSRGQTADTQYF.

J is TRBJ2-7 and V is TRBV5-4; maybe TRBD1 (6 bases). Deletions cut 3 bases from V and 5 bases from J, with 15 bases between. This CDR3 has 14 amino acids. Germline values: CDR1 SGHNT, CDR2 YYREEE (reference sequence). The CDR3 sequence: CASSSEGVRDEQYV. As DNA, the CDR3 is TGTGCCAGCAGCTCTGAGGGGGTTCGGGACGAGCAGTACGTC.

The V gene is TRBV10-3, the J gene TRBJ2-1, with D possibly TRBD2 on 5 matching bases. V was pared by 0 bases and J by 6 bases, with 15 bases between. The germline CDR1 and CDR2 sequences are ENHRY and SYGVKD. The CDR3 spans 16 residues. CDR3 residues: CAISESKGRGANEQFF. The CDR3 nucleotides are TGTGCCATCAGTGAGTCGAAAGGTCGGGGAGCCAATGAGCAGTTCTTC.